This T cell receptor (beta chain) was documented in a study of cytomegalovirus exposure and HLA in healthy donors. Study summary: Researchers previously reported finding more than 100 million unique TCR beta sequences from around 200 million T cells. Study-wide results and limits: The study put 150 or so TCR beta chains on its list as cytomegalovirus-associated.

Comment on this clone: The antigen is not known.

V was shortened by 5 bases and J by 7 bases, with 18 bases between the two germline ends. Germline CDR1 is LNHNV and CDR2 is YYDKDF (reference sequence). The CDR3 spans 15 residues. 13 Jbeta primers and 60 Vbeta primers were used for the PCR. The protocol was immunoSEQ multiplex PCR, while the TCRdb copy is restricted to in-frame clones and leaves out a portion. This sample has 100,000 or so clones; 70% to 75% occur once, and the top ten carry over 3%. Sequencing used PBMCs. This sequence originates from a man aged 35-49 years in good health and CMV-seronegative. The J gene is TRBJ2-1, the V gene TRBV15; TRBD1 might be the D (5 bases). CDR3 residues: CATSVFGHPGNEQFF. CDR3 bases: TGTGCCACCAGCGTATTCGGACATCCTGGGAATGAGCAGTTCTTC.